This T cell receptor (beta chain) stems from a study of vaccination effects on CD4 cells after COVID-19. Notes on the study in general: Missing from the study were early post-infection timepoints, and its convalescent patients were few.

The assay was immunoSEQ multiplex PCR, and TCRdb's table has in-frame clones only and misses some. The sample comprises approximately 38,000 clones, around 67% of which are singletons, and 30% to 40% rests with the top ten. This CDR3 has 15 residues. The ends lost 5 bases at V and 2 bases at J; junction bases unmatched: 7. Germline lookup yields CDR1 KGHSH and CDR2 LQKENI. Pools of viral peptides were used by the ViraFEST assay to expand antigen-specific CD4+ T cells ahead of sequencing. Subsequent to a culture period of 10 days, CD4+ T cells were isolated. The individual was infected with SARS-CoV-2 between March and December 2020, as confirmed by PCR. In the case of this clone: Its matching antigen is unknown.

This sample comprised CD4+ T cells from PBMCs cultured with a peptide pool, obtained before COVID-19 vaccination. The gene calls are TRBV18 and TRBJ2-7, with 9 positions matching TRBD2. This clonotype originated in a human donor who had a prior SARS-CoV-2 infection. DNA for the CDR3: TGTGCCAGCTCAAAACTAACTAGCGGGCCCTACGAGCAGTACTTC. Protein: CASSKLTSGPYEQYF.